This TCR beta chain appears in the sequencing data of a study of identifying expanded T cells in peripheral blood. Study outcomes and limitations: Over approximately two and four weeks, about 16 and 20 clones changed, versus around 1.2 between replicates. Two-week clone count variance significantly increased as total template count grew.

The table came from immunoSEQ multiplex PCR; TCRdb's copy has only in-frame clones and leaves some out. Of some 93,000 clones listed, more than 70% are singletons. Healthy donors had no documented immune events, such as infections, while sampled. Concerning this clone itself: Its specificity is unknown. The same CDR3 can be traced to other DNA sequences in this sample.

Trimming left V 2 bases short and J 4 bases short, with 7 bases between. Looked up from germline, CDR1 is SGDLS and CDR2 is YYNGEE. The CDR3 length is 13 residues. The source material was blood. This receptor was obtained from a person between 18 and 70 years old in good health. The genes are TRBV9 and TRBJ1-5, with D unclear. The CDR3, as DNA: TGTGCCAGCAGCGTGGACGGTAATCAGCCCCAGCATTTT. Encoded protein: CASSVDGNQPQHF.